The next 15 T cell receptor beta chains were all read from a single sample in a study of OX40 agonist ivuxolimab in advanced cancers. Measured with immunoSEQ multiplex PCR; TCRdb has only the in-frame clones, and not every one. The sample records approximately 61,000 clones, around nine tenths being singletons. The material was CD4+ or CD8+ T cells sorted from blood, obtained in a trial of the OX40 agonist ivuxolimab. Every receptor here comes from an adult with an advanced solid tumor such as melanoma, head and neck, liver or kidney cancer.

CDR3 sequence reads: CASPLGGPEETQYF. CDR3 nucleotide sequence: TGTGCCAGCCCCCTGGGGGGTCCTGAAGAGACCCAGTACTTC. This sequence joins TRBV6-8 and TRBJ2-5, with D possibly matching TRBD2 (6 bases). V dropped 8 bases and J dropped 3 bases, with 16 bases sitting between them. Germline lookup yields CDR1 MNHGY and CDR2 SAAAGT. The CDR3 runs to 14 residues.

This clone was recorded a few times. The V and J genes are TRBV30 and TRBJ1-1; the match to TRBD1 covers 7 bases. The CDR3 runs to 12 residues. J gave up 2 bases and V 7 bases, and 4 bases lay outside the gene matches. Germline CDR1 reads GTSNPN; CDR2 reads SVGIG (reference sequence). In DNA form, the CDR3 reads TGTGCCTTGACAGGGTCCAACACTGAAGCTTTCTTT. It translates to CALTGSNTEAFF.

The chain employs TRBV18 and TRBJ2-2; D gene ambiguous. Trimming pared 4 bases from V and 0 bases from J, leaving 12 bases between. The CDR3 contains 16 residues. Germline V gene sequence: CDR1 KGHSH, CDR2 LQKENI. Here the CDR3 DNA reads TGTGCCAGCTCACGCGCGCCTTCAGCGAACACCGGGGAGCTGTTTTTT. Protein: CASSRAPSANTGELFF.

This rearrangement joins TRBV7-2 to TRBJ2-5; TRBD2 aligns across 7 bases. Looked up from germline, CDR1 is SGHTA and CDR2 is FQGNSA. The J segment lost 4 bases and the V segment lost 1 base, leaving 9 bases of the junction unmatched. The CDR3 sequence is 16 residues long. The CDR3 is CASSLGGRVVGETQYF. The CDR3 DNA reads TGTGCCAGCAGCTTAGGGGGGAGGGTGGTAGGAGAGACCCAGTACTTC.

V usage is TRBV7-2 and J usage is TRBJ1-2; 9 bases line up with TRBD1. This CDR3 region has 15 residues. Trimming cost V 1 base and J 4 bases; bases outside gene matches: 4. CDR1 and CDR2 from the germline V gene are SGHTA and FQGNSA. CDR3: CASSLGGQGPYGYTF. CDR3 bases: TGTGCCAGCAGCTTAGGGGGACAGGGACCCTATGGCTACACCTTC.

V usage is TRBV7-8 and J usage is TRBJ1-1; D remains unclear. V lost 4 bases to trimming and J lost 6 bases, with 15 bases between them. From germline, CDR1 is SGHVS and CDR2 FQNEAQ. This CDR3 spans 14 amino acids. The CDR3 nucleotides are TGTGCCAGCAGCTGGGGATTCGAACCCGCTGAAGCTTTCTTT. Amino acids: CASSWGFEPAEAFF. Full variable domain (remainder filled in from reference TRBV7-8 and TRBJ1-1): GAGVSQSPRYKVAKRGQDVALRCDPISGHVSLFWYQQALGQGPEFLTYFQNEAQLDKSGLPSDRFFAERPEGSVSTLKIQRTQQEDSAVYLCASSWGFEPAEAFFGQGTRLTVV.

The J gene is TRBJ1-2, the V gene TRBV4-3; D is uncertain. The CDR3 sequence is 15 residues long. Between the trimmed V and J ends, which lost 1 base and 4 bases, there was a span of 13 bases. Germline V gene sequence: CDR1 LGHNA, CDR2 YSLEER. The CDR3 DNA reads TGCGCCAGCAGCCAAGTGGGAGGGTTAGGCTATGGCTACACCTTC. Its protein is CASSQVGGLGYGYTF.

This clone has only one observation. The chain links TRBV7-9 to TRBJ2-7; the D gene is possibly TRBD1 (5 bases). Germline assignment: CDR1 SEHNR and CDR2 FQNEAQ (reference sequence). CDR3 length: 12 residues. Deletions cut 8 bases from V and 4 bases from J, with 12 bases between. The CDR3 spells CASGAPGYEQYF. The CDR3 DNA is TGTGCCAGCGGGGCCCCCGGGTACGAGCAGTACTTC. Complete variable domain (other parts from reference TRBV7-9 and TRBJ2-7): DTGVSQNPRHKITKRGQNVTFRCDPISEHNRLYWYRQTLGQGPEFLTYFQNEAQLEKSRLLSDRFSAERPKGSFSTLEIQRTEQGDSAMYLCASGAPGYEQYFGPGTRLTVT.

This chain joins TRBV11-2 and TRBJ2-6; D ambiguous. CDR3 length: 14 residues. Germline values: CDR1 SGHAT, CDR2 FQNNGV. The V and J ends lost 4 bases and 4 bases respectively, with 8 bases between them. DNA of the CDR3: TGTGCCAGCAGCTCCCGATCGGGGGCCAACGTCCTGACTTTC. Its protein product is CASSSRSGANVLTF.

This clone was seen only once. The rearrangement joins TRBV27 to TRBJ2-1; 7 nucleotides agree with TRBD1. The CDR3 spans 14 residues. CDR1 and CDR2 from the germline V gene are MNHEY and SMNVEV (reference sequence). J lost 7 bases, V lost 5 bases, and 8 bases had no gene match. The CDR3 loop is CASSLLTGLNEQFF. The CDR3 nucleotides read TGTGCCAGCAGTCTTTTGACAGGGTTGAATGAGCAGTTCTTC.

The chain uses TRBV2 and TRBJ1-4; D perhaps matches TRBD1 (6 bases). From germline, CDR1 is SNHLY and CDR2 FYNNEI. The CDR3 sequence is 15 residues long. V lost 6 bases and J lost 0, with 11 bases in between. CDR3 region: CASRAYRATNEKLFF. CDR3 DNA sequence: TGTGCCAGCAGAGCCTACAGGGCAACTAATGAAAAACTGTTTTTT.

CDR3 coding DNA: TGTGCCAGCAGCGTAGAACAGTGGGGTCTTCACTACGAGCAGTACTTC. This encodes CASSVEQWGLHYEQYF. The chain combines TRBV9 with TRBJ2-7; D uncertain. The V and J ends lost 0 bases and 3 bases respectively, with 16 bases between them. This CDR3 region has 16 residues. The germline CDR1 and CDR2 sequences are SGDLS and YYNGEE. Full variable domain (remainder filled in from reference TRBV9 and TRBJ2-7): DSGVTQTPKHLITATGQRVTLRCSPRSGDLSVYWYQQSLDQGLQFLIQYYNGEERAKGNILERFSAQQFPDLHSELNLSSLELGDSALYFCASSVEQWGLHYEQYFGPGTRLTVT.

The V and J genes are TRBV9 and TRBJ1-2, with 8 bases aligning to TRBD1. The CDR3 consists of 14 residues. CDR1 is SGDLS and CDR2 is YYNGEE in the germline V gene. With V trimmed by 3 bases and J by 7 bases, 8 bases remained unmatched. CDR3 nucleotide sequence: TGTGCCAGCAGCGGCTTGACCAGGGGGCTTGGCTACACCTTC. The encoded protein is CASSGLTRGLGYTF.

The chain has TRBV5-1 and TRBJ1-1, with D possibly matching TRBD1 (5 bases). Looked up from germline, CDR1 is SGHRS and CDR2 is YFSETQ. Trimming took 4 bases from V and 3 from J, leaving 16 bases between them. The CDR3 runs 15 residues. CDR3 DNA: TGCGCCAGCAGCCGTACTACAGGAGTAGACACTGAAGCTTTCTTT. Encoded protein: CASSRTTGVDTEAFF. The full variable domain, completed using reference TRBV5-1 and TRBJ1-1, is KAGVTQTPRYLIKTRGQQVTLSCSPISGHRSVSWYQQTPGQGLQFLFEYFSETQRNKGNFPGRFSGRQFSNSRSEMNVSTLELGDSALYLCASSRTTGVDTEAFFGQGTRLTVV.

This chain joins TRBV29-1 and TRBJ2-5, with D perhaps TRBD1 (5 bases). The germline gives CDR1 SQVTM, CDR2 ANQGSEA. The CDR3 is 12 amino acids. Between the trimmed V and J ends, which lost 5 bases and 5 bases, there was a span of 12 bases. The CDR3 sequence is CSVQGRGETQYF. DNA of the CDR3: TGCAGCGTTCAGGGAAGGGGTGAGACCCAGTACTTC.